This T cell receptor beta chain stems from a study of blood T cell repertoires in COVID-19. Across the whole study: Some COVID-19 samples were acute and others convalescent; all came from the United States, Italy and Spain. From T cells, B-cell-depleted T cells, or PBMCs came the material, which was cDNA or gDNA.

In the study's own analysis: Reference gene primer amplification yielded estimated nucleated cell counts. The table came from immunoSEQ multiplex PCR; TCRdb's copy has only in-frame clones and leaves some out. The V and J calls and clone size were taken over from that table, and D and trimming were inferred from the DNA. The profile shows around 90,000 clones, roughly 87% of them singletons. Germline-derived CDR1 and CDR2 are LGHDT and YNNKEL (reference sequence). The CDR3 sequence is 15 residues long. The ends lost 1 base at V and 2 bases at J; junction bases unmatched: 4. This rearrangement joins TRBV3-1 (or the pseudogene TRBV3-2) to TRBJ2-7; 8 nucleotides agree with TRBD2. The source of this sequence is a male donor with acute or convalescent COVID-19. Sequencing used peripheral blood. CDR3 amino acids: CASSQASGGPYEQYF. DNA for the CDR3: TGTGCCAGCAGCCAAGCTTCGGGGGGGCCCTACGAGCAGTACTTC.